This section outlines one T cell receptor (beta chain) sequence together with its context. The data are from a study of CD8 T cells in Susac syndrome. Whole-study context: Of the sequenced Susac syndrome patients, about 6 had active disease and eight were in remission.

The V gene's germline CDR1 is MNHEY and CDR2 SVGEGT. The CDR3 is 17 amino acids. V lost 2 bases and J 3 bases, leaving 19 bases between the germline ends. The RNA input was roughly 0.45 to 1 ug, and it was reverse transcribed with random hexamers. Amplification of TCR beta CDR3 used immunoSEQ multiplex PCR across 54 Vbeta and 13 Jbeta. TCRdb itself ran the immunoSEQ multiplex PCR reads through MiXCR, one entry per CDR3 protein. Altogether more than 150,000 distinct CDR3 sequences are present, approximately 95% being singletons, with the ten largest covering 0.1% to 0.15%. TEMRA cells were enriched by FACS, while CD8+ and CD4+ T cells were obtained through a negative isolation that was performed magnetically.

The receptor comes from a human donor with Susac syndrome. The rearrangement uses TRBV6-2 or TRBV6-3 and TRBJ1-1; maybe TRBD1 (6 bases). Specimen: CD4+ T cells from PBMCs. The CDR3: CASSYQQGPIFYTEAFF. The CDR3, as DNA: TGTGCCAGCAGTTACCAACAGGGCCCTATTTTCTACACTGAAGCTTTCTTT.